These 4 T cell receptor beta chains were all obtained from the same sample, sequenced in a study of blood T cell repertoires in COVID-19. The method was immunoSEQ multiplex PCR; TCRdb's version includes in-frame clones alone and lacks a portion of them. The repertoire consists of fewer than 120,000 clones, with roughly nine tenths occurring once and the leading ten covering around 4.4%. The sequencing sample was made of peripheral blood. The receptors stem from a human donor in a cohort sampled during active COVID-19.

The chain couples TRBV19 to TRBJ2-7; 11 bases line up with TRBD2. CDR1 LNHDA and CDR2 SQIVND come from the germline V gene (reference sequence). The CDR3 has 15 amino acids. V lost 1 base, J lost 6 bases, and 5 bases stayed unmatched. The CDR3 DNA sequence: TGTGCCAGTAGTATAGCATCTAGCGGGAGGCGCGAGCAGTACTTC. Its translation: CASSIASSGRREQYF.

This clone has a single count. CDR3 DNA: TGTGCCAGCATTACTAGCGGGAGAAACTCTAACGAGCAGTACTTC. This translates into CASITSGRNSNEQYF. The rearrangement links TRBV28 to TRBJ2-7, with TRBD2 matching over 11 bases. J was trimmed by 5 bases and V by 7 bases; bases with no gene match: 10. Germline CDR1 and CDR2: MDHEN and SYDVKM. This CDR3 contains 15 residues.

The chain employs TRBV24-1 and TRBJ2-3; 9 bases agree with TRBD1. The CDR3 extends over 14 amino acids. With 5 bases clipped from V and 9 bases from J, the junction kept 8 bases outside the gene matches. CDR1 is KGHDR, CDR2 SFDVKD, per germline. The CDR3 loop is CATSGSGQGSTQYF. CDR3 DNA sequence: TGTGCCACCAGTGGATCGGGACAGGGCTCCACGCAGTATTTT.

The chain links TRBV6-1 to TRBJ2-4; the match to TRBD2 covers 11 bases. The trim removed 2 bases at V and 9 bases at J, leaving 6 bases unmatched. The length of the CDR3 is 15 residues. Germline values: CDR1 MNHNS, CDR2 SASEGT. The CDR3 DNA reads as TGTGCCAGCAGTGAATCTAGCGGGAGGATCGGCATTCAGTACTTC. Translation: CASSESSGRIGIQYF.